Each of the 3 T cell receptor beta chains below was sequenced from the same sample in a study of control samples from healthy donors and cancer patients. This table comes from immunoSEQ multiplex PCR, and its TCRdb copy is limited to in-frame clones, with some not included. Seen here are about 28,000 clones, 90% to 95% observed once, and the top ten hold around 12%. Sequenced: PBMCs. Every receptor here comes from a man over 45 with lung cancer.

The chain carries TRBV6-2 or TRBV6-3 and TRBJ1-2; D unclear. The CDR3 runs to 11 residues. V lost 6 bases to trimming and J lost 5 bases, with 7 bases between them. Germline CDR1 MNHEY, CDR2 SVGEGT. This CDR3 reads CASSSGYGYTF. CDR3 nucleotides: TGTGCCAGCAGCAGTGGGTATGGCTACACCTTC.

This clone was detected only a few times. This chain uses TRBV4-1 with TRBJ2-3, with 7 bases that match TRBD2. With 0 bases clipped from V and 0 bases from J, the junction kept 6 bases outside the gene matches. The CDR3 length is 17 residues. Germline values: CDR1 MGHRA, CDR2 YSYEKL. The CDR3 region is CASSQEGLAVSTDTQYF. CDR3 DNA: TGCGCCAGCAGCCAAGAGGGGCTAGCGGTGAGCACAGATACGCAGTATTTT.

This clone was seen just once. This chain connects TRBV3-1 (or the pseudogene TRBV3-2) to TRBJ2-1; the match to TRBD2 covers 9 bases. CDR1 is LGHDT and CDR2 is YNNKEL in the germline V gene (reference sequence). The CDR3 totals 16 residues. J lost 2 bases, V lost 0 bases, and 2 bases had no gene match. This CDR3 is CASSQDPSGAYNEQFF. The CDR3 coding sequence is TGTGCCAGCAGCCAAGATCCTAGCGGGGCCTACAATGAGCAGTTCTTC.